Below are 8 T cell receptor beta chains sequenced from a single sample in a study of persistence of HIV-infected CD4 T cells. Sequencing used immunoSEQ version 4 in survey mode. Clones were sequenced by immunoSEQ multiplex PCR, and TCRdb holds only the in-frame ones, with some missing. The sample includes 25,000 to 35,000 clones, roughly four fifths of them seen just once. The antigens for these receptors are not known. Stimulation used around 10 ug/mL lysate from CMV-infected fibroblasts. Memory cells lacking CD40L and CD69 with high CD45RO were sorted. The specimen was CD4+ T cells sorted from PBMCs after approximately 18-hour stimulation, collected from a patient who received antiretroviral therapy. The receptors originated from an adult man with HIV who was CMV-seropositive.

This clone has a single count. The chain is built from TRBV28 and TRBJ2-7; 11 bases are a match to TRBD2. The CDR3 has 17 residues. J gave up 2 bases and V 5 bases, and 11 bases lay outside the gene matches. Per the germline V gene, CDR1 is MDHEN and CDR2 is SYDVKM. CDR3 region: CASSPYGLAGGTYEQYF. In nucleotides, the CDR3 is TGTGCCAGCAGTCCCTACGGACTAGCGGGTGGCACCTACGAGCAGTACTTC.

CDR3 sequence: CASRGDTFYGYTF. The CDR3 region has the DNA TGCGCCAGTAGAGGAGACACTTTCTATGGCTACACCTTC. The chain links TRBV5-1 to TRBJ1-2; D call uncertain. Trimming cost V 8 bases and J 4 bases, with 15 bases left between them. CDR1 and CDR2 (germline): SGHRS, YFSETQ. The CDR3 is 13 amino acids.

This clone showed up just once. The CDR3 loop is CSAGRLTEAFF. CDR3 in DNA: TGCAGTGCAGGCAGGCTCACTGAAGCTTTCTTT. V usage is TRBV20-1 and J usage is TRBJ1-1; unclear D gene. Germline CDR1 and CDR2: DFQATT and SNEGSKA (reference sequence). Between the trimmed V and J ends, which lost 6 bases and 4 bases, there was a span of 9 bases. CDR3 length: 11 amino acids.

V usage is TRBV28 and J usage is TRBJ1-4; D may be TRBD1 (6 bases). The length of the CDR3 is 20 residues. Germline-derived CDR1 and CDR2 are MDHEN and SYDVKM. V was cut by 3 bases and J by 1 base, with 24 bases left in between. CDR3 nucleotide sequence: TGTGCCAGCAGTTTCGGACCACCCTTACAGGGATGGAGAACTAATGAAAAACTGTTTTTT. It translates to CASSFGPPLQGWRTNEKLFF.

CDR3 loop: CASSFGYEQYF. CDR3 DNA sequence: TGTGCCAGCAGCTTCGGGTACGAGCAGTACTTC. The chain couples TRBV5-4 to TRBJ2-7, with D unresolved. Trimming took off 2 bases at V and 4 bases at J, with 4 bases between the two ends. The CDR3 totals 11 residues. In germline, CDR1 is SGHNT, CDR2 YYREEE (reference sequence).

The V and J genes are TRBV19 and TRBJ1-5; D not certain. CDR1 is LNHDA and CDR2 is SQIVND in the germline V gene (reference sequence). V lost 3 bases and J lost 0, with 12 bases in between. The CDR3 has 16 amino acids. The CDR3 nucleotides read TGTGCCAGTAGTATTTGGGGAGGGAATAGCAATCAGCCCCAGCATTTT. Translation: CASSIWGGNSNQPQHF.

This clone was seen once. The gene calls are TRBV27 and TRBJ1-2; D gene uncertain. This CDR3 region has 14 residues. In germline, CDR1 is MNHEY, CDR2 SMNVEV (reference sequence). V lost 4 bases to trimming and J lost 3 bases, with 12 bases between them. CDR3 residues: CASSSVKGYYGYTF. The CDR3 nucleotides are TGTGCCAGCAGTTCGGTAAAGGGCTACTATGGCTACACCTTC.

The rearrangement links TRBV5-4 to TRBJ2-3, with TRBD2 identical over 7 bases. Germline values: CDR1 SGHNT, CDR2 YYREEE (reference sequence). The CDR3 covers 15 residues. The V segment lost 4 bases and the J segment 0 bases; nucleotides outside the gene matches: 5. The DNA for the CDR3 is TGTGCCAGCAGCAGGGACTACTCAAGCACAGATACGCAGTATTTT. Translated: CASSRDYSSTDTQYF.